This TCR beta chain was sequenced during a study of a mutant IDH1 vaccine in newly diagnosed glioma (dated by TCRdb to about 2021). Background for the entire study: Vaccination began 4-6 weeks after radiotherapy alone, or alongside temozolomide cycles in the chemotherapy-containing groups. Of the approximately 29 treated patients, 62.5% were male and approximately 38% were female, and a mean age of around 40 years was recorded. Before enrollment, most patients had been given radiochemotherapy with temozolomide as standard therapy, while the rest had received either radiotherapy alone or temozolomide alone. The week-35 safety follow-up took place at visit V12, and the week-47 end of study took place at visit V13. Peripheral blood was collected at six visits: V03 (baseline), V05, V07, V10, V12 and V13. Longitudinal TCRB deep sequencing was performed for some 25 treated patients wherever samples were available for exploratory analyses. General conclusions and limits of the study: Selection of PBMC samples for TCRB deep sequencing was based on availability. According to the authors, sample limitations meant that analyses of patient blood samples could not be reproduced. Pseudoprogression seemed to be unrelated to changes in the top peripheral T cell clonotypes found by TCRB sequencing. Vaccine-induced immune responses across multiple MHC alleles were detected in around 92% of patients.

The time point tag for this specimen amounts to: week 47, end of study. A 20-mer mutant IDH1 peptide at 300 micrograms in Montanide made up each vaccine dose, which was injected subcutaneously together with topical imiquimod. Patients were given eight vaccinations, in weeks 1, 3, 5, 7, 11, 15, 19 and 23, which matched visits V03 through V10. Newly diagnosed WHO grade 3 or 4 IDH1-mutant astrocytomas showing loss of nuclear ATRX were present in the donors. The samples were drawn from NOA16, a multicentre, single-arm, open-label phase I trial in Germany that tested a mutant IDH1 peptide vaccine in humans for the first time. Genomic DNA for TCRB sequencing was isolated from EDTA blood with the DNeasy Blood and Tissue Kit. The receptor library was made with the immunoSEQ multiplex PCR assay. Following the manufacturer's protocol, the hsTCRB Kit was used to amplify rearranged TCR beta chain sequences. An Illumina MiSeq was used to sequence the TCRB libraries. The study's own analysis went as follows. Demultiplexing, trimming and gene mapping were performed with the kit vendor's proprietary platform. Here the immuneACCESS table is served through TCRdb, limited to in-frame sequences with V and J called. Missing clones are a known gap in these copies; in checked studies unresolved V genes cover under half, and the rest lacks a known reason. Clonal size and the V and J genes are those of that table, whereas D and trimming came from the DNA. Counted in this sample were about 50,000 clones; roughly 75% of them appeared once. The top ten hold 5% to 6.5% of the sample.

This clone appeared a few times. The antigen it recognizes is unknown. No much larger clone is present one base from it, and per-base qualities are unavailable. V lost 7 bases and J lost 0 bases; the stretch between them is 9 bases long. The CDR3 covers 13 residues, taking in both the cysteine and the phenylalanine. Only the CDR3 region is kept as DNA, spanning 39 bases read in frame from base 1. The germline V gene supplies CDR1 ENHRY and CDR2 SYGVKD. The source is a man aged 45-65 years with glioma. The specimen was PBMCs, collected from a glioma patient whose treatment included an IDH1 peptide vaccine. The chain is assembled from TRBV10-3 and TRBJ1-1, with a weak D call of TRBD1 (5 bases match). The nucleotide sequence is TGTGCCATCAATCTGGGGGTGAACACTGAAGCTTTCTTT. This yields the protein CAINLGVNTEAFF.